The 25 T cell receptor beta chains given below trace back to one sample, sequenced in a study of blood T cells in healthy people across ages. Through a sample-barcoded 5' primer and a J-beta primer mix, a second PCR was run for about 7 to 12 cycles. From the 5' RACE reads, TCRdb called clonotypes with MiXCR, one entry per CDR3 protein. The repertoire holds 1.5 million to 2 million distinct CDR3 sequences, with about 39% as singletons. Specimen: blood. Receptors were obtained from a human donor in good health.

This clonotype has only a few counts. V and J are TRBV11-2 and TRBJ2-1; 8 bases fit TRBD2. CDR1 and CDR2 (germline): SGHAT, FQNNGV. This CDR3 comprises 21 residues. V was pared by 5 bases and J by 3 bases, with 24 bases of the junction left unmatched. CDR3 protein: CASSPWGETSESRHLYNEQFF. CDR3 DNA sequence: TGTGCCAGCAGCCCCTGGGGAGAGACTAGCGAATCGCGGCACCTCTACAATGAGCAGTTCTTC.

This clonotype was detected only a few times. This chain uses TRBV9 with TRBJ2-7; TRBD1 matches 8 bases. The CDR3 length is 16 residues. The V gene's germline CDR1 is SGDLS and CDR2 YYNGEE. The J segment lost 3 bases and the V segment lost 0 bases, leaving 8 bases of the junction unmatched. This chain's CDR3 is CASSVGMMDRVYEQYF. As DNA, the CDR3 is TGTGCCAGCAGCGTAGGAATGATGGACAGGGTCTACGAGCAGTACTTC.

The chain couples TRBV4-3 to TRBJ2-7, with TRBD2 matching over 12 bases. Germline CDR1 and CDR2: LGHNA and YSLEER. The CDR3 is 20 amino acids. Trimming at V came to 3 bases and at J to 0 bases, leaving 15 bases not matched to a gene. The DNA for the CDR3 is TGCGCCAGCAGCCAGGGAACTAGCGGGGGGTTCTTTACCAACTCCTACGAGCAGTACTTC. This translates into CASSQGTSGGFFTNSYEQYF.

This clonotype was recorded a few times. V usage is TRBV7-2 and J usage is TRBJ1-6; D might be TRBD1 (6 bases). The CDR3 is made up of 15 amino acids. Germline V gene lookup returns CDR1 SGHTA and CDR2 FQGNSA. V dropped 0 bases and J dropped 8 bases, with 11 bases sitting between them. The CDR3 bases are TGTGCCAGCAGCTTAGCGTACAGGGAAGATTCACCCCTCCACTTT. It codes for CASSLAYREDSPLHF.

V gene TRBV2 combines with J gene TRBJ1-1, with D perhaps TRBD1 (5 bases). Germline values: CDR1 SNHLY, CDR2 FYNNEI. The CDR3 runs 15 residues. Trimming left V 7 bases short and J 1 base short, with 16 bases between. This CDR3 is CASTKRGRANTEAFF. CDR3 coding DNA: TGTGCCAGCACCAAAAGGGGACGGGCGAACACTGAAGCTTTCTTT.

The gene calls are TRBV30 and TRBJ1-2; D is ambiguous. Trimming left V 3 bases short and J 0 bases short, with 5 bases between. The CDR3 is made up of 12 amino acids. Germline V CDR1 and CDR2: GTSNPN, SVGIG (reference sequence). The DNA for the CDR3 is TGTGCCTGGAGACGGACTAACTATGGCTACACCTTC. This translates into CAWRRTNYGYTF.

The V and J genes are TRBV12-3 or TRBV12-4 and TRBJ1-1, with D unclear. V lost 8 bases to trimming and J lost 1 base, with 11 bases between them. The CDR3 consists of 13 residues. CDR3 DNA sequence: TGTGCCAGCTGCGATTGGGGGAACACTGAAGCTTTCTTT. Translation gives CASCDWGNTEAFF.

The chain couples TRBV19 to TRBJ1-6, with D possibly TRBD1 on 6 matching bases. This CDR3 has 15 amino acids. The V gene lost 2 bases and the J gene lost 6 bases, with 11 bases spanning the gap. Germline V gene lookup returns CDR1 LNHDA and CDR2 SQIVND (reference sequence). The CDR3 reads CASSITGGRNSPLHF. As DNA, the CDR3 is TGTGCCAGTAGTATAACGGGGGGCCGTAATTCACCCCTCCACTTT.

The V and J genes are TRBV24-1 and TRBJ2-7, with TRBD1 identical over 7 bases. Unmatched junction bases numbered 6, after V lost 3 bases and J lost 5 bases. This CDR3 has 14 amino acids. Germline V lookup: CDR1 KGHDR, CDR2 SFDVKD. The CDR3 DNA reads as TGTGCCACCAGTGATCCGGGACAGACTAACGAGCAGTACTTC. Protein sequence: CATSDPGQTNEQYF.

This chain joins TRBV11-1 and TRBJ1-1, with TRBD1 matching over 7 bases. The V segment lost 4 bases and the J segment 5 bases; nucleotides outside the gene matches: 4. The CDR3 sequence is 13 residues long. Germline V gene sequence: CDR1 SGHAT, CDR2 FQDESV (reference sequence). The CDR3 is CASSYDRVTEAFF. CDR3 nucleotides: TGTGCCAGCAGCTACGACAGGGTTACTGAAGCTTTCTTT.

The chain employs TRBV7-8 and TRBJ1-6, with 10 nucleotides matching TRBD1. The J segment lost 2 bases and the V segment lost 2 bases, leaving 3 bases of the junction unmatched. This CDR3 is built from 17 residues. Germline CDR1 reads SGHVS; CDR2 reads FQNEAQ. CDR3 bases: TGTGCCAGCAGCTTAAGGGACAGGGGCACCTATAATTCACCCCTCCACTTT. Encoded protein: CASSLRDRGTYNSPLHF.

This chain uses TRBV5-1 with TRBJ2-4, with D possibly called TRBD1 or TRBD2 (5 bases each). Per the germline V gene, CDR1 is SGHRS and CDR2 is YFSETQ. The CDR3 extends over 14 amino acids. V shed 6 bases and J shed 6 bases, with 16 bases lying between them. In DNA form, the CDR3 reads TGCGCCAGCAAATCCGGGACGACCGGAAACATTCAGTACTTC. Translation gives CASKSGTTGNIQYF. Variable domain in full (rest from reference TRBV5-1 and TRBJ2-4): KAGVTQTPRYLIKTRGQQVTLSCSPISGHRSVSWYQQTPGQGLQFLFEYFSETQRNKGNFPGRFSGRQFSNSRSEMNVSTLELGDSALYLCASKSGTTGNIQYFGAGTRLSVL.

V is TRBV6-5 and J is TRBJ1-1; perhaps TRBD1 as D (5 bases). Germline V gives CDR1 MNHEY, CDR2 SVGAGI. The CDR3 runs to 11 residues. Trimming removed 5 bases at V and 8 bases at J, with 9 bases between. CDR3 in amino acids: CASSRRQEAFF. The CDR3 nucleotides read TGTGCCAGCAGTCGCCGACAGGAAGCTTTCTTT.

This clonotype has ten or more counts. The gene calls are TRBV28 and TRBJ1-6; TRBD1 is a possible D gene (6 bases). V gave up 1 base and J gave up 5 bases, with 6 bases separating them. CDR1 is MDHEN and CDR2 is SYDVKM in the germline V gene. The CDR3 totals 14 residues. The CDR3 region is CASSLSGDNSPLHF. The CDR3 bases are TGTGCCAGCAGTTTATCAGGGGATAATTCACCCCTCCACTTT.

This clonotype occurred a few times. The chain is built from TRBV19 and TRBJ1-5; weak D call: TRBD1 (5 bases). V lost 7 bases and J lost 6, with 19 bases in between. The V gene's germline CDR1 is LNHDA and CDR2 SQIVND (reference sequence). The CDR3 is 15 residues long. The CDR3 DNA reads TGTGCCAGTACCGCGGACACTGTATTGGCTCAGCCCCAGCATTTT. Translated, it gives CASTADTVLAQPQHF.

Many counts were recorded for this clonotype. The rearrangement uses TRBV29-1 and TRBJ1-2; TRBD1 agrees at 9 bases. The CDR3 runs 13 residues. Germline V gene lookup returns CDR1 SQVTM and CDR2 ANQGSEA. V shed 3 bases and J 7 bases; nucleotides not matched to a gene: 6. The CDR3 protein is CSVDHRGLSGYTF. The CDR3, as DNA: TGCAGCGTTGACCACAGGGGGCTATCTGGCTACACCTTC.

In the case of this clonotype: An end of the junction does not agree with germline; a read error may underlie this. The chain links TRBV20-1 to TRBJ2-5; TRBD1 agrees at 7 bases. This CDR3 contains 13 residues. Per the germline V gene, CDR1 is DFQATT and CDR2 is SNEGSKA (reference sequence). In nucleotides, the CDR3 is TGCAGTGCTAGACGCATAGGGGGCGAGACCCGGTACTTC. Translated, it gives CSARRIGGETRYF.

On this clonotype: One end of the junction is discordant with germline, which a read error may explain. The V call is TRBV7-2, the J call TRBJ2-4, with 7 nucleotides matching TRBD1. The J call may not be correct, given that the DNA end is closer to TRBJ2-7. CDR1 and CDR2 (germline): SGHTA, FQGNSA. The CDR3 has 15 residues. The CDR3 nucleotides read TGTGCCAGTAGCTTTGGTGGGACAGTAACAACCGAGCAGTACTTC. This translates into CASSFGGTVTTEQYF.

This clonotype was observed a handful of times. The rearrangement joins TRBV20-1 to TRBJ2-3; D perhaps matches TRBD2 (7 bases). The germline V gene encodes CDR1 DFQATT and CDR2 SNEGSKA (reference sequence). This CDR3 has 14 amino acids. V lost 0 bases and J 7 bases, leaving 14 bases between the germline ends. In nucleotides, the CDR3 is TGCAGTGCTAGAGAAGGGGGGGCATCCTATACGCAGTATTTT. Its translation: CSAREGGASYTQYF.

This clonotype has more than one count but fewer than ten. The genes are TRBV15 and TRBJ2-1, with 9 bases that match TRBD2. The J segment lost 2 bases and the V segment lost 0 bases, leaving 5 bases of the junction unmatched. The CDR3 length is 17 residues. The germline V gene encodes CDR1 LNHNV and CDR2 YYDKDF (reference sequence). This CDR3 reads CATSREYSGGTYNEQFF. CDR3 coding DNA: TGTGCCACCAGCAGAGAATACAGCGGGGGGACCTACAATGAGCAGTTCTTC.

On this clonotype: An end of the junction differs from the germline gene, which may be a read error. This chain joins TRBV29-1 and TRBJ1-4; no firm D call. CDR3 length equals 14 residues. Germline CDR1 SQVTM, CDR2 ANQGSEA. In DNA form, the CDR3 reads TGCAGCGTCTCAGGTGGATTGCTAGGTGAAAAACGGTTTTTT. Translated: CSVSGGLLGEKRFF.

The chain couples TRBV7-2 to TRBJ2-5; D remains unclear. The CDR3 extends over 14 amino acids. Germline V gives CDR1 SGHTA, CDR2 FQGNSA. The V gene lost 4 bases and the J gene lost 2 bases, with 11 bases spanning the gap. CDR3 DNA: TGTGCCAGCAGCTCTGATTGGGGTCAAGAGACCCAGTACTTC. Translation: CASSSDWGQETQYF.

The gene calls are TRBV9 and TRBJ1-2; D unresolved. V was cut by 3 bases and J by 2 bases, with 23 bases left in between. CDR3 length: 18 amino acids. Germline V gene data show CDR1 as SGDLS and CDR2 as YYNGEE. The chain's CDR3 is CASSAPAGRARSNYGYTF. Here the CDR3 DNA reads TGTGCCAGCAGCGCCCCGGCGGGAAGAGCTCGGTCCAACTATGGCTACACCTTC.

This chain connects TRBV19 to TRBJ2-1; 11 bases match TRBD1. Germline assignment: CDR1 LNHDA and CDR2 SQIVND (reference sequence). This CDR3 region has 15 residues. Trimming removed 3 bases from V and 7 bases from J; junction bases left unmatched: 5. CDR3 amino acids: CASSIGTGGSNEQFF. The CDR3 DNA sequence: TGTGCCAGTAGTATTGGGACAGGGGGTAGTAATGAGCAGTTCTTC.

The gene calls are TRBV9 and TRBJ2-2; TRBD1 matches at 7 bases. Trimming cost V 6 bases and J 4 bases; bases outside gene matches: 6. The CDR3 runs 14 residues. Germline V gene lookup returns CDR1 SGDLS and CDR2 YYNGEE. The CDR3 is CASNEGAGTGELFF. The CDR3 DNA reads as TGTGCCAGCAACGAGGGGGCGGGCACCGGGGAGCTGTTTTTT. Drawing the rest from reference TRBV9 and TRBJ2-2, the complete variable domain is DSGVTQTPKHLITATGQRVTLRCSPRSGDLSVYWYQQSLDQGLQFLIQYYNGEERAKGNILERFSAQQFPDLHSELNLSSLELGDSALYFCASNEGAGTGELFFGEGSRLTVL.